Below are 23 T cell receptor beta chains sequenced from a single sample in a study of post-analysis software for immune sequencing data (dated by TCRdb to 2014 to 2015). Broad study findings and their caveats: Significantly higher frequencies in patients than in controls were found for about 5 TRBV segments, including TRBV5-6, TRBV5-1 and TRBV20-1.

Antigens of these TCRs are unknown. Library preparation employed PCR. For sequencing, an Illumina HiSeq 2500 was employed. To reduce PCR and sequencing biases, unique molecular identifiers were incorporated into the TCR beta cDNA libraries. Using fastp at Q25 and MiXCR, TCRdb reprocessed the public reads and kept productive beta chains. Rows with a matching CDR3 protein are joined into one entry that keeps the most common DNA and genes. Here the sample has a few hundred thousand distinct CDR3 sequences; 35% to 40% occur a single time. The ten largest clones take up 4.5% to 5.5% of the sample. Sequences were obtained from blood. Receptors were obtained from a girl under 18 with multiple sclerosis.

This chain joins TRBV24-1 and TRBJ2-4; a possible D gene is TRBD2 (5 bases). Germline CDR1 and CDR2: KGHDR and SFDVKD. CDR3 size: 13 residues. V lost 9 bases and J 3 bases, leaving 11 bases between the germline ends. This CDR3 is CATGTGSKNIQYF. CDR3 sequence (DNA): TGTGCCACCGGCACGGGGAGCAAAAACATTCAGTACTTC.

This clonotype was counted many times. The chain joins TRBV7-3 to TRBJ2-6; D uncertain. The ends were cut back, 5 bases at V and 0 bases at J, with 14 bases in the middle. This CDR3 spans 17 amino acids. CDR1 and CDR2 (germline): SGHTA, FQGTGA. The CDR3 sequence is CASSPGHAISGANVLTF. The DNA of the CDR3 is TGTGCCAGCAGCCCCGGGCATGCTATCTCTGGGGCCAACGTCCTGACTTTC.

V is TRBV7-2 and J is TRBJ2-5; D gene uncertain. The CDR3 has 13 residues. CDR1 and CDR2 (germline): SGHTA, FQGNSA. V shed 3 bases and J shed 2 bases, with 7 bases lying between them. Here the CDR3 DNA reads TGTGCCAGCAGCTTCCCAAATCAAGAGACCCAGTACTTC. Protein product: CASSFPNQETQYF.

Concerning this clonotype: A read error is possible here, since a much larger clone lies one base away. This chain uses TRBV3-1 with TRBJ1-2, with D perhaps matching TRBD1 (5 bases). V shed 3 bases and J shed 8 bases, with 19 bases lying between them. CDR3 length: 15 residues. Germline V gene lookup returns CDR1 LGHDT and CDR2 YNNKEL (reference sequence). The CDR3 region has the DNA TGTGCCAGCAGCCAGTCGGCCAACGGGGCAAGCGGCTACACCTTC. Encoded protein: CASSQSANGASGYTF.

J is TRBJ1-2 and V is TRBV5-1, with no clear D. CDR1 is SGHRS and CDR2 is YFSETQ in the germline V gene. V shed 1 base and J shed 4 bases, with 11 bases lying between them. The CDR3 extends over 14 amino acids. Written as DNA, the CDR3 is TGCGCCAGCAGCTTGCGGCAGAAATCCTATGGCTACACCTTC. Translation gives CASSLRQKSYGYTF.

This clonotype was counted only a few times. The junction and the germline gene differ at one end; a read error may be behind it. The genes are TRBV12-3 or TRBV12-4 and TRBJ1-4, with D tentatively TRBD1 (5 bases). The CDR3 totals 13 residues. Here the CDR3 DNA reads TGTGCCAGCAGTTTAGTCGGAGGGGAAAAACGGTTTTTT. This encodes CASSLVGGEKRFF.

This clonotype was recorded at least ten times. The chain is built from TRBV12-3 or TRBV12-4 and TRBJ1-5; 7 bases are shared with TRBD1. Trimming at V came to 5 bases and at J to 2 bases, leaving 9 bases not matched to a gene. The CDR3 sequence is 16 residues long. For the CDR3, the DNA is TGTGCCAGCAGTATACACAGGGGTGTGGGCAATCAGCCCCAGCATTTT. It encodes CASSIHRGVGNQPQHF.

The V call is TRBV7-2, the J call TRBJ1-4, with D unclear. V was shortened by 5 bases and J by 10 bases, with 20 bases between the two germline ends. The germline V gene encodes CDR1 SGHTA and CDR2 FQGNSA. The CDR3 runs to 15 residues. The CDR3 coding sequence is TGTGCCAGCAGCCTCCAAGGAACATTTCTGGCAAAACTGTTTTTT. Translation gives CASSLQGTFLAKLFF.

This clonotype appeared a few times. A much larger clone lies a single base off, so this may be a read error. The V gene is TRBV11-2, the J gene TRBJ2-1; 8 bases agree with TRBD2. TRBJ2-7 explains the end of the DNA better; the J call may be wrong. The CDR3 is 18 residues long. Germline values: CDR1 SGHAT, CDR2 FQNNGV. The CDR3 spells CASSPAWSGSFRWNEQYF. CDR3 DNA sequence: TGTGCCAGCAGCCCGGCGTGGAGCGGGAGTTTTCGATGGAATGAGCAGTACTTC.

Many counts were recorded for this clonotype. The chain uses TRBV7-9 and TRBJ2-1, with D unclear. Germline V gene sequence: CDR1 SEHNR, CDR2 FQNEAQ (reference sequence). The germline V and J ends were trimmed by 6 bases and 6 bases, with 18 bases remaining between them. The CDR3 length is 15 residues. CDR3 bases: TGTGCCAGCAGGATGTCTATCGCGGCCACCAATGAGCAGTTCTTC. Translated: CASRMSIAATNEQFF.

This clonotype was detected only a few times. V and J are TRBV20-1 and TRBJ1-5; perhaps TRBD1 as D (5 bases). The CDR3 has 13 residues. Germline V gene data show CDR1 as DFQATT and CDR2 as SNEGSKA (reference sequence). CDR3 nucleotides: TGCAGAGAGGGACGGGGGATTTATCAGCCCCAGCATTTT. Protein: CREGRGIYQPQHF.

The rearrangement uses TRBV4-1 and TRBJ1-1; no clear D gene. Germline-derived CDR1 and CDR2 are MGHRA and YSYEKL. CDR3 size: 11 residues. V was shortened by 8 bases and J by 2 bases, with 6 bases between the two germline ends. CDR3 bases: TGCGCCAGCGCCATAAACACTGAAGCTTTCTTT. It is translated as CASAINTEAFF.

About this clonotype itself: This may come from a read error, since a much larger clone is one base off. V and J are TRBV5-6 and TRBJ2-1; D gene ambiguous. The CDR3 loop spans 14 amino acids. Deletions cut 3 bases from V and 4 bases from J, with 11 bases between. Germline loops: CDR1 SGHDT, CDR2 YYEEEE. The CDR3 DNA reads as TGTGCCAGCAGCTCGGTGGACGGATACAATGAGCAGTTCTTC. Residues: CASSSVDGYNEQFF.

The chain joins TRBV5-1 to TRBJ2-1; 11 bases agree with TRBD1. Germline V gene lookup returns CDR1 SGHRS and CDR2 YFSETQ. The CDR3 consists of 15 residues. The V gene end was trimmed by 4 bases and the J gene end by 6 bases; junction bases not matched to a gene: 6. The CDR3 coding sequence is TGCGCCAGCAGCCCGGGGGACAGGGGGATCAATGAGCAGTTCTTC. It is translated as CASSPGDRGINEQFF.

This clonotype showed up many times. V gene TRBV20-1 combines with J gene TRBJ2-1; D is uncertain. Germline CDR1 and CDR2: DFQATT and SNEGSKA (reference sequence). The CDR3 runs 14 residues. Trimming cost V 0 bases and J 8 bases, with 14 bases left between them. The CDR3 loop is CSAREKVLGDEQFF. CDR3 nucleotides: TGCAGTGCTAGAGAGAAGGTCCTCGGCGATGAGCAGTTCTTC.

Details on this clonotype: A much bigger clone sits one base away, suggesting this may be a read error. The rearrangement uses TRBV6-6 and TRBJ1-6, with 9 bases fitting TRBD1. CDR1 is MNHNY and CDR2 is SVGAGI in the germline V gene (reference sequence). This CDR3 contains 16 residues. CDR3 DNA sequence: TGTGCCGGCAGGACGAGACCCGGGACAGGGACTTCACCCCTCCACTTT. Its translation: CAGRTRPGTGTSPLHF.

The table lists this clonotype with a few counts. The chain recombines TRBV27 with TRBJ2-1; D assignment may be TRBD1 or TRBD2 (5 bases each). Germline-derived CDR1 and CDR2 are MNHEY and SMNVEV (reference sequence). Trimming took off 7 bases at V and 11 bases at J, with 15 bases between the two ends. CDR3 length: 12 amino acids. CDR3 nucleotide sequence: TGTGCCAGCACACCTGACCAGGGACAGCAGTTCTTC. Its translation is CASTPDQGQQFF.

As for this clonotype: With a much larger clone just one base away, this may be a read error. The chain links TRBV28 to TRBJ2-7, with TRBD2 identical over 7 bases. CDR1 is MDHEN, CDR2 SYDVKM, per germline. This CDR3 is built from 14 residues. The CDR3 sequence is CASSSGGLPYKQYF. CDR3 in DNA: TGTGCCAGCAGTTCGGGAGGACTGCCCTACAAGCAGTACTTC.

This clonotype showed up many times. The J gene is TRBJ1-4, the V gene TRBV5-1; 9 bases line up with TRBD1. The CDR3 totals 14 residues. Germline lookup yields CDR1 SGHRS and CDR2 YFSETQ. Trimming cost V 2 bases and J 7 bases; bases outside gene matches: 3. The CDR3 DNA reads TGCGCCAGCAGCTTTAGGACAGGGGCTGAAAAACTGTTTTTT. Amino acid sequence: CASSFRTGAEKLFF.

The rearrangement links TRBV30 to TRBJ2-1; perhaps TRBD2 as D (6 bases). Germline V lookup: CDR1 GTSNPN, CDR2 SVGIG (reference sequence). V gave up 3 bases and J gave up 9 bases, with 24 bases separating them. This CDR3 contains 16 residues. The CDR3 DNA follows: TGTGCCTGGAGGCCGGGAGCGCGGCCCCGCGTCGGTGAGCAGTTCTTC. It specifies CAWRPGARPRVGEQFF.

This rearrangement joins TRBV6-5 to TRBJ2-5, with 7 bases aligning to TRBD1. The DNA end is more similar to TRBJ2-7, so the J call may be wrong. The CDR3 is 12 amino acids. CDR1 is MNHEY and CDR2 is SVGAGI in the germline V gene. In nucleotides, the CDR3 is TGTGCCAGCGGGACAGCTTCCTACGAGCAGTACTTC. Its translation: CASGTASYEQYF.

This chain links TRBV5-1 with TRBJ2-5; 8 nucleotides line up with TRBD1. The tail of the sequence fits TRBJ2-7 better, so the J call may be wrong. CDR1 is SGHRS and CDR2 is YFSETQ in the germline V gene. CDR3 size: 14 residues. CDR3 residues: CASSLEHRGAEQYF. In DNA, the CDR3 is TGCGCCAGCAGCTTGGAACACAGGGGGGCCGAGCAGTACTTC.

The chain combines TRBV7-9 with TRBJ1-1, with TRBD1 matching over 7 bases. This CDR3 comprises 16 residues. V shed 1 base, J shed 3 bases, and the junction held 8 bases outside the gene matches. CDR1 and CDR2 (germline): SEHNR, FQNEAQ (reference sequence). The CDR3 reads CASSLEGAGEDTEAFF. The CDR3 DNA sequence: TGTGCCAGCAGCTTAGAGGGGGCAGGGGAGGACACTGAAGCTTTCTTT.